This T cell receptor beta chain is from a study of vaccination effects on CD4 cells after COVID-19. Study summary: Participants each got two BNT162b2 or mRNA-1273 vaccine doses.

Only in-frame clones appear in the TCRdb table, and some are missing; sequencing was by immunoSEQ multiplex PCR. The data show about 61,000 clones, roughly 81% seen once. Antigen-specific CD4+ T cells were expanded with viral peptide pools in the ViraFEST assay before sequencing. Subsequent to a culture period of 10 to 11 days, CD4+ T cells were isolated. As for this clone: Antigen: not known.

Overall study findings and caveats: Both infection-induced and vaccine-induced clones contracted markedly at late post-vaccination timepoints.

Germline values: CDR1 SEHNR, CDR2 FQNEAQ (reference sequence). The CDR3 covers 17 residues. V was trimmed by 5 bases and J by 4 bases, leaving 18 bases between them. The clonotype was recovered from a human donor who received a COVID-19 vaccine. V usage is TRBV7-9 and J usage is TRBJ2-6; TRBD1 is a possible D gene (6 bases). The starting material was CD4+ T cells from PBMCs cultured with HCoV-229E spike peptides, obtained before COVID-19 vaccination. The CDR3 region is CASSHRQETGGANVLTF. CDR3 DNA sequence: TGTGCCAGCAGCCACCGACAGGAAACCGGCGGGGCCAACGTCCTGACTTTC.